This entry concerns a single TCR beta chain. This entry comes from a study of blood T cell repertoires in COVID-19. TCRdb's copy holds only in-frame clones and misses some; the assay was immunoSEQ multiplex PCR. The data show about 190,000 clones, less than 90% seen once. This CDR3 spans 14 amino acids. V lost 5 bases, J lost 6 bases, and 10 bases stayed unmatched. CDR1 and CDR2 from the germline V gene are SEHNR and FQNEAQ (reference sequence). This sequence was found in a young man with acute or convalescent COVID-19. Sequencing used peripheral blood. The J gene is TRBJ2-7, the V gene TRBV7-9, with TRBD2 matching over 7 bases. CDR3 nucleotide sequence: TGTGCCAGCAGCCCCCCTCCTACTAGCGCCGAGCAGTACTTC. This gives the protein CASSPPPTSAEQYF.